This entry lists 32 T cell receptor beta chains sequenced from one sample in a study of blood T cell repertoires in COVID-19. TCRdb's copy holds only in-frame clones and misses some; the assay was immunoSEQ multiplex PCR. The top ten hold 11% of the sample, which has 200,000 to 250,000 clones, approximately 90% seen once. The specimen sequenced was PBMCs or T cells enriched from blood (not recorded which). These receptor sequences come from a man aged 25-45 years who had recovered from COVID-19.

The chain carries TRBV9 and TRBJ1-1; D gene uncertain. Germline-derived CDR1 and CDR2 are SGDLS and YYNGEE. Trimming cost V 3 bases and J 1 base, with 10 bases left between them. This CDR3 region has 14 residues. CDR3 DNA sequence: TGTGCCAGCAGCGGGGCATCACAGAACACTGAAGCTTTCTTT. Translation: CASSGASQNTEAFF.

CDR3 bases: TGTGCCTGGAGTGTGGGGAGTAGCTACGAGCAGTACTTC. Its protein product is CAWSVGSSYEQYF. The chain joins TRBV30 to TRBJ2-7, with D perhaps matching TRBD2 (5 bases). The CDR3 sequence is 13 residues long. Germline V gene data show CDR1 as GTSNPN and CDR2 as SVGIG (reference sequence). V dropped 0 bases and J dropped 3 bases, with 9 bases sitting between them.

The chain combines TRBV24-1 with TRBJ2-1; 10 bases map to TRBD2. J gave up 4 bases and V 2 bases, and 4 bases lay outside the gene matches. Germline V gene data show CDR1 as KGHDR and CDR2 as SFDVKD. This CDR3 is 16 amino acids long. The CDR3 coding sequence is TGTGCCACCAGTGATTCTAGCGGGAGAGATTACAATGAGCAGTTCTTC. Translating it yields CATSDSSGRDYNEQFF.

The rearrangement links TRBV24-1 to TRBJ2-1; TRBD2 aligns across 7 bases. The length of the CDR3 is 15 residues. The V and J ends lost 3 bases and 5 bases, in that order; junction bases with no gene match: 6. Germline CDR1 KGHDR, CDR2 SFDVKD. CDR3 bases: TGTGCCACCAGTGATGGTGAGCGGGGACACAATGAGCAGTTCTTC. Protein sequence: CATSDGERGHNEQFF.

This rearrangement joins TRBV2 to TRBJ2-1; D might be TRBD1 (6 bases). Trimming shortened V by 6 bases and J by 0 bases, and 30 bases separated the two germline ends. The CDR3 sequence is 21 residues long. Germline lookup yields CDR1 SNHLY and CDR2 FYNNEI. The CDR3 bases are TGTGCCAGCAGCATAATACAGGGCCTGGATACTAATCTCTTCTCCTACAATGAGCAGTTCTTC. Its protein product is CASSIIQGLDTNLFSYNEQFF.

This clone was detected once. The chain combines TRBV6-7 with TRBJ2-3, with D perhaps matching TRBD2 (5 bases). TRBV6-7 is an ORF; its function is uncertain. The CDR3 length is 13 residues. V dropped 5 bases and J dropped 5 bases, with 11 bases sitting between them. Written as DNA, the CDR3 is TGTGCCAGCAGTCACGCGGCGGGAGATACGCAGTATTTT. Translating it yields CASSHAAGDTQYF.

This rearrangement joins TRBV28 to TRBJ1-2; D is perhaps TRBD1 (5 bases). CDR3 length equals 13 residues. The germline V gene encodes CDR1 MDHEN and CDR2 SYDVKM. The V gene lost 8 bases and the J gene lost 1 base, with 11 bases spanning the gap. Written as DNA, the CDR3 is TGTGCCAGCGAACGGGGGGGTAACTATGGCTACACCTTC. Translation: CASERGGNYGYTF.

The CDR3 DNA is TGCGCCAGCAGCTTGCCTGGGACAGGCCGCACAGATACGCAGTATTTT. Encoded protein: CASSLPGTGRTDTQYF. The V call is TRBV5-1, the J call TRBJ2-3, with 8 nucleotides matching TRBD1. CDR3 length: 16 residues. Losses at the gene ends were 1 base for V and 1 base for J; bases not matched to a gene: 5. CDR1 is SGHRS and CDR2 is YFSETQ in the germline V gene.

This clone appeared once. This chain connects TRBV29-1 to TRBJ2-7; D possibly corresponds to TRBD1 (6 bases). From germline, CDR1 is SQVTM and CDR2 ANQGSEA. Deletions cut 4 bases from V and 1 base from J, with 14 bases between. This CDR3 contains 14 residues. The CDR3 DNA follows: TGCAGCGTTGCGGAGCATACAGGGTCCTACGAGCAGTACTTC. As protein: CSVAEHTGSYEQYF.

The V call is TRBV30, the J call TRBJ2-2, with 9 bases aligning to TRBD2. The CDR3 runs to 14 residues. Trimming cost V 6 bases and J 5 bases; bases outside gene matches: 7. The V gene's germline CDR1 is GTSNPN and CDR2 SVGIG (reference sequence). DNA for the CDR3: TGTGCCTGTTTAGCGGGAGTGGGAACCGGGGAGCTGTTTTTT. Translation gives CACLAGVGTGELFF.

This chain connects TRBV9 to TRBJ2-5; TRBD1 is a possible D gene (5 bases). From germline, CDR1 is SGDLS and CDR2 YYNGEE. This CDR3 region has 17 residues. V dropped 4 bases and J dropped 3 bases, with 22 bases sitting between them. The CDR3 bases are TGTGCCAGCAGCAGTACCGTGGGGCGAAGAGCAGAAGAGACCCAGTACTTC. Translated, it gives CASSSTVGRRAEETQYF.

This rearrangement joins TRBV7-9 to TRBJ1-1, with D uncertain. Germline V CDR1 and CDR2: SEHNR, FQNEAQ (reference sequence). V was trimmed by 3 bases and J by 1 base, leaving 6 bases between them. There are 13 residues in the CDR3. The CDR3 DNA reads TGTGCCAGCAGCTTTGAGGGGAACACTGAAGCTTTCTTT. It is translated as CASSFEGNTEAFF.

The rearrangement joins TRBV9 to TRBJ1-2; 7 nucleotides line up with TRBD1. Germline V gene lookup returns CDR1 SGDLS and CDR2 YYNGEE. The CDR3 is made up of 16 amino acids. V shed 4 bases and J 10 bases; nucleotides not matched to a gene: 19. CDR3 nucleotides: TGTGCCAGCAGCTCCCATTTTAAGGGGGCTATGGGCCTCTACACCTTC. It yields the protein CASSSHFKGAMGLYTF.

The chain joins TRBV3-1 (or the pseudogene TRBV3-2) to TRBJ1-2, with unresolved D. V gave up 4 bases and J gave up 5 bases, with 11 bases separating them. Per the germline V gene, CDR1 is LGHDT and CDR2 is YNNKEL (reference sequence). This CDR3 has 13 residues. The CDR3 DNA is TGTGCCAGCAGCCGCGATTCTGCATATGGCTACACCTTC. Translated: CASSRDSAYGYTF.

V usage is TRBV27 and J usage is TRBJ2-7; D not certain. Germline assignment: CDR1 MNHEY and CDR2 SMNVEV (reference sequence). CDR3 length equals 12 residues. V lost 4 bases to trimming and J lost 4 bases, with 8 bases between them. This CDR3 reads CASSSGPYEQYF. The CDR3 nucleotides read TGTGCCAGCAGTTCAGGCCCTTACGAGCAGTACTTC.

As DNA, the CDR3 is TGTGCCAGCACACTTGACAGGGGGAAACCTTGGTTCTTC. Its translation: CASTLDRGKPWFF. V and J are TRBV28 and TRBJ2-1; TRBD1 matches at 9 bases. The CDR3 totals 13 residues. With 7 bases clipped from V and 15 bases from J, the junction kept 13 bases outside the gene matches. Germline V CDR1 and CDR2: MDHEN, SYDVKM.

The rearrangement joins TRBV4-1 to TRBJ1-2; 10 bases agree with TRBD1. Germline CDR1 is MGHRA and CDR2 is YSYEKL. The CDR3 extends over 16 amino acids. Germline trimming cut 0 bases from V and 4 bases from J; bases unmatched to any gene: 5. The CDR3 DNA reads as TGCGCCAGCAGCCAAGACCTGGACAGGGGGACCTATGGCTACACCTTC. As protein: CASSQDLDRGTYGYTF.

This clone was observed a few times. The chain joins TRBV7-8 to TRBJ2-5; the match to TRBD1 covers 7 bases. The germline V gene has CDR1 SGHVS and CDR2 FQNEAQ. CDR3 length: 16 amino acids. V trimming: 1 base; J trimming: 2 bases; junction bases outside the gene matches: 7. For the CDR3, the DNA is TGTGCCAGCAGCTTAGAGCCAGGGGGAAGGCAAGAGACCCAGTACTTC. Translated: CASSLEPGGRQETQYF.

The rearrangement links TRBV5-6 to TRBJ1-2, with D uncertain. This CDR3 comprises 16 residues. The germline V and J ends were trimmed by 4 bases and 8 bases, with 24 bases remaining between them. CDR1 is SGHDT and CDR2 is YYEEEE in the germline V gene. In DNA, the CDR3 is TGTGCCAGCAGCCAAAGCCCCGAGGGCCGCTCGGAGGGCTACACCTTC. This translates into CASSQSPEGRSEGYTF.

This chain uses TRBV5-1 with TRBJ2-5; the match to TRBD1 covers 9 bases. Germline CDR1 reads SGHRS; CDR2 reads YFSETQ. The CDR3 totals 15 residues. Trimming cost V 4 bases and J 2 bases; bases outside gene matches: 6. CDR3 protein: CASSNNDRGQETQYF. CDR3 in DNA: TGCGCCAGCAGCAACAACGACAGGGGGCAAGAGACCCAGTACTTC.

The V and J genes are TRBV28 and TRBJ2-7; tentatively, D is TRBD1 (7 bases). This CDR3 is 15 amino acids long. With 7 bases removed from V and 7 bases from J, the gap between germline ends came to 23 bases. Germline-derived CDR1 and CDR2 are MDHEN and SYDVKM. In DNA form, the CDR3 reads TGTGCCAGCACCATTGGGGGGACAGTGTCCTGGGAGCAGTACTTC. This gives the protein CASTIGGTVSWEQYF.

The genes are TRBV18 and TRBJ2-7; 7 positions match TRBD1. J lost 4 bases, V lost 6 bases, and 12 bases had no gene match. CDR3 length: 15 amino acids. Germline assignment: CDR1 KGHSH and CDR2 LQKENI. CDR3 bases: TGTGCCAGCTCGACGACCGGGACAGTCCCTTACGAGCAGTACTTC. Protein product: CASSTTGTVPYEQYF.

V gene TRBV19 combines with J gene TRBJ1-2; D perhaps matches TRBD1 (5 bases). V lost 1 base and J lost 6, with 12 bases in between. Germline V CDR1 and CDR2: LNHDA, SQIVND (reference sequence). There are 14 residues in the CDR3. CDR3 amino acids: CASSIGERGNGYTF. In DNA form, the CDR3 reads TGTGCCAGTAGTATAGGCGAAAGGGGAAATGGCTACACCTTC.

The J gene is TRBJ2-3, the V gene TRBV7-2; D perhaps matches TRBD1 (5 bases). The CDR3 is 16 residues long. CDR1 is SGHTA and CDR2 is FQGNSA in the germline V gene. V was pared by 4 bases and J by 5 bases, with 19 bases between. The CDR3 sequence: CASSSWKGPELDTQYF. The CDR3 DNA reads as TGTGCCAGCAGCTCCTGGAAGGGGCCTGAGTTAGATACGCAGTATTTT.

This clone was seen more than once but under ten times. This rearrangement joins TRBV7-8 to TRBJ1-3; unclear D gene. From germline, CDR1 is SGHVS and CDR2 FQNEAQ. Trimming cost V 5 bases and J 0 bases, with 17 bases left between them. The CDR3 is 17 residues long. The CDR3 reads CASSRERGDRSGNTIYF. The CDR3 DNA reads as TGTGCCAGCAGCCGAGAACGAGGAGATCGCTCTGGAAACACCATATATTTT.

The V gene is TRBV21-1, the J gene TRBJ2-1; the D call of TRBD2 is as the table states it, not checked on the DNA. TRBV21-1 is flagged as a pseudogene. The CDR3 extends over 18 amino acids. CDR3 DNA: TGTGCCAGCAGCAAACCAAGTATGAGAGGAAATTCTTACAATGAGCAGTTCTTC. It is translated as CASSKPSMRGNSYNEQFF.

J is TRBJ1-2 and V is TRBV10-3; D might be TRBD1 (6 bases). The CDR3 consists of 17 residues. Germline-derived CDR1 and CDR2 are ENHRY and SYGVKD. Trimming took 0 bases from V and 2 from J, leaving 16 bases between them. The CDR3 DNA reads as TGTGCCATCAGTGAGTCTATCGGGGGGCCGTTGAACTATGGCTACACCTTC. The encoded protein is CAISESIGGPLNYGYTF.

By share, this clone ranks as medium-sized. The gene calls are TRBV4-2 and TRBJ2-6, with D uncertain. Germline-derived CDR1 and CDR2 are LGHNA and YNFKEQ. This CDR3 region has 16 residues. Deletions cut 0 bases from V and 0 bases from J, with 6 bases between. CDR3 in amino acids: CASSQDLSSGANVLTF. For the CDR3, the DNA is TGTGCCAGCAGCCAAGATCTGAGCTCTGGGGCCAACGTCCTGACTTTC.

The chain recombines TRBV7-2 with TRBJ2-2; TRBD2 matches at 9 bases. The CDR3 totals 18 residues. Germline V gives CDR1 SGHTA, CDR2 FQGNSA. J lost 6 bases, V lost 4 bases, and 15 bases had no gene match. As DNA, the CDR3 is TGTGCCAGCAGCTCAATATCGCGGGGGGGCCGGGTAGCCGGGGAGCTGTTTTTT. It is translated as CASSSISRGGRVAGELFF.

This clone was counted a single time. The chain is built from TRBV27 and TRBJ2-7; 8 bases are shared with TRBD1. The CDR3 runs to 15 residues. V dropped 1 base and J dropped 1; count of bases not matched to a gene: 3. From germline, CDR1 is MNHEY and CDR2 SMNVEV (reference sequence). CDR3 amino acids: CASSLYRGFSYEQYF. The DNA of the CDR3 is TGTGCCAGCAGTTTATACAGGGGGTTTTCCTACGAGCAGTACTTC.

The genes are TRBV18 and TRBJ1-5; 9 bases are shared with TRBD1. Germline V gene sequence: CDR1 KGHSH, CDR2 LQKENI. The trim removed 6 bases at V and 7 bases at J, leaving 4 bases unmatched. The CDR3 has 13 residues. The CDR3 reads CASSDRGTQPQHF. The CDR3 region has the DNA TGTGCCAGCTCTGACAGGGGGACCCAGCCCCAGCATTTT.

The chain recombines TRBV6-4 with TRBJ2-7; 7 bases line up with TRBD2. The CDR3 loop spans 12 amino acids. Germline trimming cut 6 bases from V and 1 base from J; bases unmatched to any gene: 0. The germline V gene has CDR1 MRHNA and CDR2 SNTAGT. This CDR3 is CASRAGSYEQYF. The DNA of the CDR3 is TGTGCCAGCAGAGCGGGGTCCTACGAGCAGTACTTC.